The 7 T cell receptor beta chains presented below share a single source sample, sequenced in a study of regulatory T cells in long-lasting Graves disease (dated by TCRdb to the early 2020s). This specimen's time point label, per the study, means: newly diagnosed GD, antithyroid drugs for less than 3 months. RNA was extracted from PBMCs in TRIzol for both TCR sequencing and RNA sequencing. The library was made by multiplex PCR. The reads were generated on an Illumina HiSeq 4000. iRepertoire HTBI primers and Arm-PCR amplification of CDR3 regions were used to construct TCR beta libraries. TCRdb passed the public sequencing reads through fastp at Q25 and MiXCR, retaining productive beta sequences. Entries that share a CDR3 protein sequence are merged under the most common genes and DNA. The sample profile shows just over 600,000 distinct CDR3 sequences; approximately 15% of them were found once. Around a sixth of the sample rests with the top ten.

This sample also belongs to another study, concerning T cells in Graves' hyperthyroidism and ophthalmopathy.

Sample: peripheral blood mononuclear cells (PBMCs), taken at new diagnosis, from a patient treated with antithyroid drugs. The receptor source for this set is a woman under 40 with Graves disease. Donor details come from another sample of the same person, matched by shared clones.

In its sample, this clonotype was seen a few times. The chain joins TRBV9 to TRBJ2-2; 10 bases line up with TRBD2. J lost 7 bases, V lost 4 bases, and 10 bases had no gene match. Germline-derived CDR1 and CDR2 are SGDLS and YYNGEE. The CDR3 is 16 residues long. CDR3 nucleotides: TGTGCCAGCAGCCCTCAGCGGGAGGGTCGGAGCGGGGAGCTGTTTTTT. Translated, it gives CASSPQREGRSGELFF.

At least ten counts were recorded for this clonotype. This chain connects TRBV20-1 to TRBJ1-1; D possibly corresponds to TRBD1 (5 bases). Germline lookup yields CDR1 DFQATT and CDR2 SNEGSKA (reference sequence). The CDR3 length is 14 residues. Trimming removed 4 bases from V and 4 bases from J, with 16 bases in between. The CDR3 DNA reads TGCAGTGCTAACCTAGGGGCCGCCACCACTGAAGCTTTCTTT. Translated, it gives CSANLGAATTEAFF.

This chain uses TRBV4-1 with TRBJ2-3, with D possibly matching TRBD1 (6 bases). Trimming took 1 base from V and 4 from J, leaving 18 bases between them. CDR1 MGHRA and CDR2 YSYEKL come from the germline V gene. CDR3 size: 17 residues. The CDR3 region is CASSQAVRQGNADTQYF. The CDR3 nucleotides read TGCGCCAGCAGCCAAGCCGTACGGCAGGGGAACGCAGATACGCAGTATTTT.

This chain uses TRBV28 with TRBJ2-2, with TRBD1 matching over 8 bases. The CDR3 covers 15 residues. Germline lookup yields CDR1 MDHEN and CDR2 SYDVKM. V dropped 3 bases and J dropped 6; count of bases not matched to a gene: 6. The CDR3, as DNA: TGTGCCAGCAGTTTCGGCAGGGGGCTAGCCGGGGAGCTGTTTTTT. This sequence encodes CASSFGRGLAGELFF.

This clonotype was observed a single time. The chain recombines TRBV5-5 with TRBJ1-4; 7 bases fit TRBD1. Trimming cost V 1 base and J 7 bases; bases outside gene matches: 7. The CDR3 totals 15 residues. Germline V gene lookup returns CDR1 SGHKS and CDR2 YYEKEE (reference sequence). The CDR3, as DNA: TGTGCCAGCAGCTTGCTGGAGACAGGGCGTGAAAAACTGTTTTTT. Amino acids: CASSLLETGREKLFF.

This chain joins TRBV7-3 and TRBJ2-2; 9 bases line up with TRBD2. Germline-derived CDR1 and CDR2 are SGHTA and FQGTGA. CDR3 size: 16 residues. Trimming took 5 bases from V and 6 from J; bases not matched to a gene: 10. CDR3 in DNA: TGTGCCAGCAGCCCGCAAAGCGGGGGGCAATCCGGGGAGCTGTTTTTT. Encoded protein: CASSPQSGGQSGELFF.

In its sample, this clonotype was seen many times. The chain recombines TRBV13 with TRBJ1-2; D is uncertain. V was clipped by 1 base and J by 4 bases, with 10 bases between them. Germline assignment: CDR1 PRHDT and CDR2 FYEKMQ (reference sequence). CDR3 length: 14 amino acids. The CDR3 sequence is CASSLERGAYGYTF. CDR3 bases: TGTGCCAGCAGCTTAGAACGCGGTGCCTATGGCTACACCTTC.